This paragraph covers one T cell receptor (beta chain) sequence. Its cognate antigen is unknown. The sample comes from a study of graft-versus-host responses after intestinal transplantation. Study context: The transplants performed in recipients were multivisceral, liver-intestinal, or isolated intestinal. Once they had received anti-thymocyte globulin induction, all recipients took tacrolimus and steroids for approximately three years. General study results and limits: Recipient bone marrow held GvH clones, some seen earlier in ileum or blood.

Method: immunoSEQ multiplex PCR; TCRdb's copy keeps in-frame clones and lacks some. This sample has about 57,000 clones, with approximately 90% found just once. The specimen was PBMCs, collected 26 days after transplant. This receptor was identified in a human patient who received an intestinal transplant, so some T cells may come from the graft donor.

As DNA, the CDR3 is TGTGCCAGCAGCTTACCCGGGACAGGGGGGGAAGGTCAGCCCCAGCATTTT. Translation: CASSLPGTGGEGQPQHF. The genes are TRBV7-8 and TRBJ1-5, with 11 bases that match TRBD1. CDR1 and CDR2 from the germline V gene are SGHVS and FQNEAQ. CDR3 size: 17 residues. V lost 2 bases to trimming and J lost 6 bases; unmatched junction nucleotides: 9.